This TCR beta chain appears in the sequencing data of a study of T cell responses to AZD1222 COVID-19 vaccine. Some clones are missing from TCRdb's copy, which holds only in-frame ones; the method was immunoSEQ multiplex PCR. This table has about 97,000 clones, 90% appearing once. Study-wide results and caveats: Spike-specific TCR breadth and depth were elevated following two AZD1222 doses. It was only a handful of AZD1222 recipients who were seropositive at baseline. Reportedly, close to half of spike-specific TCRs are directed against unmutated variant regions. In a largely white British group with more females than males, clonal diversity was possibly underestimated.

V lost 1 base, J lost 0 bases, and 4 bases lay in between. This CDR3 has 13 residues. In germline, CDR1 is SGHNT, CDR2 YENEEA. For this clone: Its antigen remains unidentified.

This specimen consisted of peripheral blood, obtained on day 0 of AZD1222 vaccination. This TCR was recovered from an adult in good health. The chain is built from TRBV11-3 and TRBJ2-7; D is uncertain. CDR3 residues: CASSLGSSYEQYF. The CDR3 DNA follows: TGTGCCAGCAGCTTAGGGAGCTCCTACGAGCAGTACTTC.